The text below deals with one T cell receptor beta chain. The assay was immunoSEQ multiplex PCR, and TCRdb's table has in-frame clones only and misses some. The table has about 79,000 clones, around 90% seen once. This specimen belongs to a study of OX40 agonist ivuxolimab in advanced cancers. Study in general: The dose-escalation cohort was approximately 84% male, with a mean age of 60 years, ranging roughly 23 to 85.

V was pared by 1 base and J by 8 bases, with 21 bases between. The CDR3 loop spans 17 amino acids. Germline lookup yields CDR1 LGHNA and CDR2 YNFKEQ. Autoimmune disease history or systemic immunosuppression disqualified patients. J is TRBJ2-1 and V is TRBV4-2; D perhaps matches TRBD2 (7 bases). This TCR was recovered from an adult with an advanced solid tumor such as melanoma, head and neck, liver or kidney cancer. This specimen consisted of CD4+ or CD8+ T cells sorted from blood, obtained in a trial of the OX40 agonist ivuxolimab. CDR3 sequence (DNA): TGTGCCAGCAGCCAAGCCATACTAGCGAGAGCAGGGGATGAGCAGTTCTTC. Its translation: CASSQAILARAGDEQFF.